Described below is a single T cell receptor (beta chain) sequence and its context. Its target is not known. Cell sorting via CD45RO/CCR7/CD25/CD127/CD95/CD27 was performed to obtain CD4+ naive, central memory, regulatory and stem cell-like memory cells. Populations obtained by sorting all exceeded 95% purity. This sample stems from a study of beta chain features in type 1 diabetes. Study information: All samples together contributed 100 million to 120 million sorted cells for examination.

Expressed TCRB transcripts were sequenced because the entire RNA isolate underwent reverse transcription. Clones were sequenced by immunoSEQ multiplex PCR, and TCRdb holds only the in-frame ones, with some missing. Among roughly 400,000 clones, approximately 15% were seen once, and the ten largest hold about 0.034%. CDR1 and CDR2 from the germline V gene are SGDLS and YYNGEE. This CDR3 has 14 residues. V was clipped by 1 base and J by 3 bases, with 10 bases between them. Study outcomes and limitations: TCRB repertoires of naive, central memory and Treg cells appeared more similar among patients than among healthy donors.

This TCR came from a man aged 25-45 years in good health. The chain recombines TRBV9 with TRBJ1-1; D ambiguous. The sequencing sample was made of naive CD4+ T cells from blood. CDR3 DNA sequence: TGTGCCAGCAGCGTAAAAAACGGGGACACTGAAGCTTTCTTT. It is translated as CASSVKNGDTEAFF.